This TCR beta chain was obtained from a study of blood T cells in healthy people across ages. In germline, CDR1 is KGHSH, CDR2 LQKENI. Trimming pared 2 bases from V and 5 bases from J, leaving 10 bases between. The CDR3 is 13 amino acids. Alongside a J-beta primer mix, a sample-barcoded 5' primer served in a second PCR lasting roughly 6 to 11 cycles. MiXCR was run by TCRdb on the 5' RACE reads, yielding one entry per CDR3 protein. Of around 580,000 distinct CDR3 sequences listed, around 48% are singletons. The chain joins TRBV18 to TRBJ2-7; D ambiguous. The sequencing sample was made of blood. This sequence originates from an elderly man in good health. Here the CDR3 DNA reads TGTGCCAGCTCACCATCGCGCGGCCACGAGCAGTACTTC. Translated: CASSPSRGHEQYF.